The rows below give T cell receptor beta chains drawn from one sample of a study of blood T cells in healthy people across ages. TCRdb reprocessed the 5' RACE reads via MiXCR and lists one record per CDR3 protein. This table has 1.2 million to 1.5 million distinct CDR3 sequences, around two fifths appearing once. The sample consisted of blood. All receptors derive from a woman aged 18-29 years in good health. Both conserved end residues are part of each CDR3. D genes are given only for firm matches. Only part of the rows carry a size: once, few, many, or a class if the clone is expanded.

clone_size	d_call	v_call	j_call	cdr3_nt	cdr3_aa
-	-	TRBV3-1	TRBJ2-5	TGTGCCAGCAGCCGCCACAGGGTACCTGCGGGGGAGACCCAGTACTTC	CASSRHRVPAGETQYF
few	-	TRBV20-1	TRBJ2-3	TGCAGTGCTAGAAGTCCCGTCAGCAGCACAGATACGCAGTATTTT	CSARSPVSSTDTQYF
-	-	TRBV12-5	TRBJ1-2	TGTGCTAGTGCAGGGTCTTCTAACTATGGCTACACCTTC	CASAGSSNYGYTF
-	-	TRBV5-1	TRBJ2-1	TGCGCCAGCAGCTCCACCTACAATGGGCAGTTCTTC	CASSSTYNGQFF
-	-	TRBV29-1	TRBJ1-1	TGCAGCGCCCGGGCCCCTGAAGCTTTCTTT	CSARAPEAFF
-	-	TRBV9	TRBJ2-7	TGTGCCATCATGTTAGGGGGGACAAGGGGGTGCGAGCAGTACTTC	CAIMLGGTRGCEQYF
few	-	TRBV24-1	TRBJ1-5	TGTGCCACAGGACATTTGGACCAGCCCCAGCATTTT	CATGHLDQPQHF
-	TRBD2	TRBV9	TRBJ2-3	TGTGCCAGCAGCGTAGGAAGGGGGAGCCGGGGGGGTCCCACAGATACGCAGTATTTT	CASSVGRGSRGGPTDTQYF
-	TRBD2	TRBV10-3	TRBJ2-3	TGTGCCATCGAGGGACTAGCGGTAAATGAGCAGTATTTT	CAIEGLAVNEQYF
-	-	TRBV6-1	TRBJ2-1	TGTGCCAGCAGTGGGGGTCTAGGACGCAGCAATGAGCAGTTCTTC	CASSGGLGRSNEQFF
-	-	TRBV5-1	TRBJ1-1	TGCGCCAGCAGCTTGGTACTCACGGAAGTTAACACTGAAGCTTTCTTT	CASSLVLTEVNTEAFF
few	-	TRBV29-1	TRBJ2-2	TGCGGGAGCAGGTGGTACACCGGGGAGCTGTTTTTT	CGSRWYTGELFF
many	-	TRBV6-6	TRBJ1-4	TGTGCCAGCAGTTCCCTCTCGCAAGCCGGTGGTGAAAAACTGTTTTTT	CASSSLSQAGGEKLFF
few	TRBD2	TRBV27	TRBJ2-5	TGTGCCAGCAGTTCCTGGACTAGCGGGAGGTTCCCAAGAGAGACCCAGTACTTC	CASSSWTSGRFPRETQYF
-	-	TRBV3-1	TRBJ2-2	TGTGCCAGCAGCCAAGACGGCGGAGTTAACACCGGGGAGCTGTTTTTT	CASSQDGGVNTGELFF
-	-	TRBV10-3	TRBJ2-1	TGTGCCTCGGGATATGTTTACAATGAGCAGTTCTTC	CASGYVYNEQFF
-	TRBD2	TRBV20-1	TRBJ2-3	TGCAGTGCTAACTCGACTAGCGGGGCCCCAGATACGCAGTATTTT	CSANSTSGAPDTQYF
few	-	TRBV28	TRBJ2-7	TGTGCCAGCAGTTTATCGGGGTTTCTAGGAACCCGTTCGAGGAACGAGCAGTACTTC	CASSLSGFLGTRSRNEQYF
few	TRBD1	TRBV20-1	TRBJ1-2	TGCAGTGCTATCCTCCGGGACAGGGTCGGCGGCTACACCTTC	CSAILRDRVGGYTF
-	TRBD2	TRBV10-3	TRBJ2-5	TGTGCCATCAGTACTAGCGGGGGGGCAGGGACCCAGTACTTC	CAISTSGGAGTQYF
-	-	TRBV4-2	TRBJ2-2	TGTGCCAGCAGCCCCCAACTAGTGAATACCGGGGAGCTGTTTTTT	CASSPQLVNTGELFF
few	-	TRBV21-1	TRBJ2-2	TGTGCCAGCAGCAACGGACAGGGGCCACGAATTTTGGGCACCGGGGAGCTGTTTTTT	CASSNGQGPRILGTGELFF
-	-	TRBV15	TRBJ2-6	TGTGCCACCAGCAGTTCCTTGGGCTGGCAGATCTCTGGGGCCAACGTCCTGACTTTC	CATSSSLGWQISGANVLTF
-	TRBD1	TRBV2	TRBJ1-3	TGTGCCAGCACCAACGACAGGGGGAACACCATATATTTT	CASTNDRGNTIYF
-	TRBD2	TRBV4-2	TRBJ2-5	TGTGCCAGCAGCCAAGTGAGCGGGCGGGAGGGCCGGGAGACCCAGTACTTC	CASSQVSGREGRETQYF
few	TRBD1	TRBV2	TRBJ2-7	TGTGCCAGCAGGGCTCTGGTGGACAGGGTAGGGAGCGAGCAGTACTTC	CASRALVDRVGSEQYF
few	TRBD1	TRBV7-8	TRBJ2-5	TGTGCCAGCACGGCCGGGACAGGGATGCGAGAGACCCAGTACTTC	CASTAGTGMRETQYF
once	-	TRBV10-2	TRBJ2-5	TGCGCCAGCAGTGAGTTGCTAGCTGGTGAGCAGTACTTC	CASSELLAGEQYF
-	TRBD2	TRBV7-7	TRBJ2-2	TGTGCTAGCAGCTTGTCCCCTAGCGGGGCAAACACCGGGGAGCTGTTTTTT	CASSLSPSGANTGELFF
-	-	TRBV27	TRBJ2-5	TGTGCCAGCAGTTTCGGGACGAGCGTTAGCCAAGAGACCCAGTACTTC	CASSFGTSVSQETQYF
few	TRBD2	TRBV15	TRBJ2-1	TGTGCCACCAGCAGAGGTGCGGGAGCGAACTACAATGAGCAGTTCTTC	CATSRGAGANYNEQFF
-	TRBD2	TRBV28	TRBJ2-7	TGTGCGATCAGGGCTGCGGGGGGGACCTACGAGCAGTACTTC	CAIRAAGGTYEQYF
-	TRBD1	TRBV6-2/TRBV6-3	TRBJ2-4	TGTGCCAGCACTTGGACAGGGGACCTAGCCAAAAACATTCAGTACTTC	CASTWTGDLAKNIQYF
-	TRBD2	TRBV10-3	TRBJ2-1	TGTGCCATCAGTACATTAACCGGGACTAGCAGCTCCTACAATGAGCAGTTCTTC	CAISTLTGTSSSYNEQFF
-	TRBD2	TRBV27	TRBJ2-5	TGTGCCAGCAGTGTCTCGGGACTAGCGGGTAGAATGAGTCAGTACTTC	CASSVSGLAGRMSQYF
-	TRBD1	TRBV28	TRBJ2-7	TGTGCCAGCAGTCGCTCTGGGACAGGATTCTACGAGCAGTACTTC	CASSRSGTGFYEQYF
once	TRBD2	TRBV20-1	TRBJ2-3	TGCAGTGCTAGACTCGGTGGAGCGGGAGGGCTGACAGATACGCAGTATTTT	CSARLGGAGGLTDTQYF
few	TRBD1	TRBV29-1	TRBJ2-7	TGCAGCGTTGAAAGTCCCCCCGGGACAGGGGGCTACGAGCAGTACTTC	CSVESPPGTGGYEQYF
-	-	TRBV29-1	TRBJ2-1	TGCAGCGTTCCTAAACCAGGGGGGCGAAACGAGCAGTTCTTC	CSVPKPGGRNEQFF
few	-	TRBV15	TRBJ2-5	TGTGCCACCGCCAGGGTTTTGGCCCAAGAGACCCAGTACTTC	CATARVLAQETQYF
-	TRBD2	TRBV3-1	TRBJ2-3	TGTGCCAGCAGCCAACTAGCGGCTGCACGCACAGATACGCAGTATTTT	CASSQLAAARTDTQYF
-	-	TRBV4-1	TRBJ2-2	TGCGCCAGCAGCCAGGGTTGGGGCCCCGGGGAGCTGTTTTTT	CASSQGWGPGELFF
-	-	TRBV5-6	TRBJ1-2	TGTGCCAGCAGCCGAGACAGCGTGTGGGCGGGGGACGGCTACACCTTC	CASSRDSVWAGDGYTF
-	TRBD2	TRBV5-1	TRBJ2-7	TGCGCCAGCAGCTACGGGACTAGCGTCAACGAGCAGTACTTC	CASSYGTSVNEQYF
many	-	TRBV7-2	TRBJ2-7	TGTGCCAGCAGCTTGGGCCTTTACAATGAGCAGTACTTC	CASSLGLYNEQYF
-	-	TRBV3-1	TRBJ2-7	TGTGCCAGCAGCCAGGGCCCACTAGCTGCCTACGAGCAGTACTTC	CASSQGPLAAYEQYF
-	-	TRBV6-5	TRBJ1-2	TGTGCCAGCAGTTACGCACAGGGCTATGGCTACACCTTC	CASSYAQGYGYTF
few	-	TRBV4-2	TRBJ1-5	TGTGCCAGCAGCCCCCAGGGCAGGGGATTGCAGCCCCAGCATTTT	CASSPQGRGLQPQHF
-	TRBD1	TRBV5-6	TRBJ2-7	TGTGCCAGCAGCTTGGGGGACAGTTTCTACGAGCAGTACTTC	CASSLGDSFYEQYF
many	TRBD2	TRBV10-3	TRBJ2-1	TGTGCCATCAGTGAGACCCCGGGAGGGCCCGTATACAATGAGCAGTTCTTC	CAISETPGGPVYNEQFF
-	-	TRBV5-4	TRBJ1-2	TGTGCCAGCACCCGCAGAGGCTCTAACTATGGCTACACCTTC	CASTRRGSNYGYTF
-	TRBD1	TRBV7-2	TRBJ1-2	TGTGCCAGCAGCTTACGTGACAGGGAGGGGGGCTACACCTTC	CASSLRDREGGYTF
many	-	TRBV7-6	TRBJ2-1	TGTGCCAGCAGCTTAGATGGGAGAAGTGAGCAGTTCTTC	CASSLDGRSEQFF